This section outlines one TCR beta chain sequence together with its context. These data originate in a study of blood T cell repertoires in COVID-19. Study context: The United States, Italy and Spain supplied acute and convalescent COVID-19 samples. The cDNA or gDNA used as material had been derived from T cells, B-cell-depleted T cells, or PBMCs.

Per the original methods: Reference gene primer amplification gave nucleated cell count estimates. Generated by immunoSEQ multiplex PCR, the TCRdb table keeps only in-frame clones and is missing some. V and J calls plus clone size are reproduced from that table; the DNA served to infer D and trimming. The table records 150,000 to 200,000 clones, over 75% of them present only once. Germline CDR1 and CDR2: SGHRS and YFSETQ. The CDR3 totals 15 residues. The V gene end was trimmed by 4 bases and the J gene end by 2 bases; junction bases not matched to a gene: 4. The sequenced material came from peripheral blood. The rearrangement uses TRBV5-1 and TRBJ1-1; TRBD1 agrees at 11 bases. This clonotype originated in a man in his fifties with acute or convalescent COVID-19. The CDR3: CASSRTGGPNTEAFF. The CDR3 coding sequence is TGCGCCAGCAGCAGGACAGGGGGCCCAAACACTGAAGCTTTCTTT.